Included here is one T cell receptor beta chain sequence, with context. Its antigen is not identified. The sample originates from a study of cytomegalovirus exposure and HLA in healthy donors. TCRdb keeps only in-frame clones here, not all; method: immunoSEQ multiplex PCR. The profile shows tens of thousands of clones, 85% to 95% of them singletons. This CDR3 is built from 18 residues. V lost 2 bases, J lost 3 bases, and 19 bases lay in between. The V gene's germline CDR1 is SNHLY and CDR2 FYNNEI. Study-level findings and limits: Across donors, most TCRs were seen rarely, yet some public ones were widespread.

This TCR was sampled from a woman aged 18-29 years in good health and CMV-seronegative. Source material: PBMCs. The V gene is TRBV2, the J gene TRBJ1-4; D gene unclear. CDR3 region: CASSEMWDLRRANEKLFF. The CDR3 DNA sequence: TGTGCCAGCAGTGAAATGTGGGATCTTCGGAGGGCTAATGAAAAACTGTTTTTT.